The present T cell receptor beta chain was sequenced within a study of T cells in Graves' hyperthyroidism and ophthalmopathy. Study-wide context: Once the initial diagnosis was made, peripheral blood was obtained before any treatment.

Worth noting for this clonotype: Its antigen is unidentified.

Each 10 ml fresh peripheral blood draw supplied the PBMCs. This CDR3 has 13 residues. From germline, CDR1 is WSHSY and CDR2 SAAADI. Trimming pared 1 base from V and 8 bases from J, leaving 11 bases between. Study-wide results and caveats: Ophthalmopathy prediction by the model preceded onset by a median about 6.5 months.

Amplification of TCR beta CDR3 regions used RNA as the template. A set of HTBI primers served as the primers for a first-round RT-PCR of the TCR CDR3. TCRdb reprocessed the multiplex PCR reads via MiXCR and lists one record per CDR3 protein. The table has about 530,000 distinct CDR3 sequences, roughly 18% seen once; the top ten hold around 17%. The sequence came from a woman under 30 with Graves' ophthalmopathy. This rearrangement joins TRBV10-2 to TRBJ1-2, with D perhaps TRBD1 (6 bases). Sequenced input: blood. This CDR3 is CASSELQGRGYTF. As DNA, the CDR3 is TGCGCCAGCAGTGAGTTACAGGGACGGGGCTACACCTTC.